These 18 T cell receptor beta chains were all obtained from the same sample, sequenced in a study of blood T cell repertoires in COVID-19. Sequencing used immunoSEQ multiplex PCR; TCRdb keeps in-frame clones, though not all of them. The table has about 36,000 clones, roughly 80% seen once. Sequenced input: peripheral blood. Receptor source: a man in his sixties with active COVID-19.

J is TRBJ1-5 and V is TRBV7-2, with 8 nucleotides matching TRBD1. V was pared by 1 base and J by 6 bases, with 5 bases of the junction left unmatched. CDR3 size: 15 residues. CDR1 and CDR2 (germline): SGHTA, FQGNSA. CDR3 DNA sequence: TGTGCCAGCAGCTTAGACGCAGGGGGCGGTCAGCCCCAGCATTTT. Encoded protein: CASSLDAGGGQPQHF.

The CDR3 sequence is CSVEGLVYNEQFF. For the CDR3, the DNA is TGCAGCGTTGAGGGACTAGTTTACAATGAGCAGTTCTTC. This chain connects TRBV29-1 to TRBJ2-1; TRBD2 matches 8 bases. The V segment lost 3 bases and the J segment 4 bases; nucleotides outside the gene matches: 2. Germline-derived CDR1 and CDR2 are SQVTM and ANQGSEA. This CDR3 is built from 13 residues.

This chain uses TRBV3-1 (or the pseudogene TRBV3-2) with TRBJ2-7; tentatively, D is TRBD2 (5 bases). Germline assignment: CDR1 LGHDT and CDR2 YNNKEL (reference sequence). V lost 4 bases to trimming and J lost 4 bases, with 14 bases between them. The CDR3 runs to 14 residues. CDR3 bases: TGTGCCAGCAGCCCGTTCACAGCGGAATACGAGCAGTACTTC. It encodes CASSPFTAEYEQYF.

The chain links TRBV27 to TRBJ1-5; D gene ambiguous. This CDR3 is 13 amino acids long. The germline CDR1 and CDR2 sequences are MNHEY and SMNVEV (reference sequence). V was clipped by 6 bases and J by 4 bases, with 10 bases between them. DNA for the CDR3: TGTGCCAGCAGAGATCGGGAGAATCAGCCCCAGCATTTT. As protein: CASRDRENQPQHF.

The rearrangement joins TRBV3-1 (or the pseudogene TRBV3-2) to TRBJ1-2; 10 bases are a match to TRBD1. CDR3 length: 13 residues. Germline V gene sequence: CDR1 LGHDT, CDR2 YNNKEL (reference sequence). V shed 5 bases, J shed 3 bases, and the junction held 0 bases outside the gene matches. The CDR3 DNA sequence: TGTGCCAGCAGCGGGACAGGGGACTATGGCTACACCTTC. It specifies CASSGTGDYGYTF.

The chain recombines TRBV6-4 with TRBJ2-3, with 8 bases matching TRBD2. Germline V lookup: CDR1 MRHNA, CDR2 SNTAGT. Losses at the gene ends were 3 bases for V and 4 bases for J; bases not matched to a gene: 6. CDR3 length: 15 amino acids. CDR3 bases: TGTGCCAGCAGTGAAATAGCGGGGTCGCCAGATACGCAGTATTTT. Its translation: CASSEIAGSPDTQYF.

This clone was picked up one time. The rearrangement uses TRBV11-2 and TRBJ2-5, with 7 bases lining up with TRBD2. Germline V lookup: CDR1 SGHAT, CDR2 FQNNGV. The CDR3 loop spans 13 amino acids. The ends lost 4 bases at V and 7 bases at J; junction bases unmatched: 6. The CDR3 loop is CASSWVGRGTQYF. In nucleotides, the CDR3 is TGTGCCAGCAGCTGGGTGGGGAGGGGGACCCAGTACTTC. Full variable domain (outside the CDR3, taken from reference TRBV11-2 and TRBJ2-5): EAGVAQSPRYKIIEKRQSVAFWCNPISGHATLYWYQQILGQGPKLLIQFQNNGVVDDSQLPKDRFSAERLKGVDSTLKIQPAKLEDSAVYLCASSWVGRGTQYFGPGTRLLVL.

V is TRBV2 and J is TRBJ2-5; 8 bases align to TRBD2. J gave up 5 bases and V 11 bases, and 4 bases lay outside the gene matches. Germline CDR1 is SNHLY and CDR2 is FYNNEI. The CDR3 extends over 11 amino acids. The CDR3 DNA is TGTGCCTCGGGGGGGTGGGAGACCCAGTACTTC. It translates to CASGGWETQYF.

There are a few counts of this clone. V is TRBV24-1 and J is TRBJ2-3, with 11 bases lining up with TRBD1. CDR3 length: 14 amino acids. Germline V gene data show CDR1 as KGHDR and CDR2 as SFDVKD. J was trimmed by 7 bases and V by 5 bases; bases with no gene match: 4. The CDR3: CATSAGQGANTQYF. The CDR3 nucleotides read TGTGCCACCAGTGCTGGACAGGGGGCGAATACGCAGTATTTT.

The chain combines TRBV6-6 with TRBJ1-2; a possible D gene is TRBD1 (5 bases). Germline-derived CDR1 and CDR2 are MNHNY and SVGAGI (reference sequence). CDR3 length equals 13 residues. V lost 8 bases and J 6 bases, leaving 16 bases between the germline ends. The CDR3 DNA sequence: TGTGCCAGCGGCCCGGGGGGGGAGAATGGCTACACCTTC. Its protein is CASGPGGENGYTF.

This CDR3 reads CASSVLDSTGELFF. The CDR3 coding sequence is TGTGCCAGCAGTGTCCTGGACAGCACCGGGGAGCTGTTTTTT. This rearrangement joins TRBV6-4 to TRBJ2-2, with D perhaps TRBD1 (6 bases). The CDR3 has 14 amino acids. V dropped 4 bases and J dropped 4 bases, with 10 bases sitting between them. The germline V gene has CDR1 MRHNA and CDR2 SNTAGT.

The rearrangement joins TRBV5-4 to TRBJ2-1; 8 bases line up with TRBD2. The V and J ends lost 2 bases and 8 bases, in that order; junction bases with no gene match: 9. This CDR3 has 15 amino acids. Per germline, CDR1 SGHNT and CDR2 YYREEE (reference sequence). CDR3 residues: CASSFNGGADDEQFF. The CDR3 coding sequence is TGTGCCAGCAGCTTTAACGGGGGGGCAGACGATGAGCAGTTCTTC.

The chain is built from TRBV6-5 and TRBJ1-1; D not certain. This CDR3 is 13 amino acids long. The germline V gene encodes CDR1 MNHEY and CDR2 SVGAGI. V was pared by 6 bases and J by 1 base, with 9 bases between. The CDR3 spells CASRKHPNTEAFF. The CDR3 DNA reads TGTGCCAGCAGGAAACATCCGAACACTGAAGCTTTCTTT.

The CDR3 nucleotides are TGTGCCAGCAGTCCAGGACAGGGCAGGCATTTT. This codes for CASSPGQGRHF. The chain recombines TRBV28 with TRBJ1-5; 8 bases are a match to TRBD1. The CDR3 has 11 amino acids. The germline CDR1 and CDR2 sequences are MDHEN and SYDVKM. V shed 5 bases and J 15 bases; nucleotides not matched to a gene: 6.

The V gene is TRBV5-6, the J gene TRBJ2-1, with a tentative D call TRBD1 (6 bases). The CDR3 totals 13 residues. V gave up 2 bases and J gave up 15 bases, with 18 bases separating them. From germline, CDR1 is SGHDT and CDR2 YYEEEE. CDR3 coding DNA: TGTGCCAGCAGCTTCAGGGGTGCGGGTCTTTGGTTCTTC. Translating gives CASSFRGAGLWFF.

This clone was counted a single time. The rearrangement uses TRBV19 and TRBJ1-2; D might be TRBD1 (5 bases). Germline values: CDR1 LNHDA, CDR2 SQIVND (reference sequence). The CDR3 runs to 16 residues. V was shortened by 7 bases and J by 3 bases, with 21 bases between the two germline ends. The DNA of the CDR3 is TGTGCCAGTACGGGCTCGGGCCCCTTAGGGGACTATGGCTACACCTTC. Its protein is CASTGSGPLGDYGYTF.

The V and J genes are TRBV4-3 and TRBJ2-7; perhaps TRBD2 as D (6 bases). The CDR3 covers 16 residues. Germline values: CDR1 LGHNA, CDR2 YSLEER. V was clipped by 0 bases and J by 4 bases, with 16 bases between them. The DNA of the CDR3 is TGCGCCAGCAGCCAAGATACCTGGGGGACTGGGTACGAGCAGTACTTC. It yields the protein CASSQDTWGTGYEQYF.

The chain carries TRBV23-1 and TRBJ1-1, with a tentative D call TRBD1 (6 bases). TRBV23-1 belongs to the ORF category, with a function that is uncertain. This CDR3 has 16 amino acids. V gave up 3 bases and J gave up 0 bases, with 14 bases separating them. CDR3 sequence reads: CASSQGRGSMNTEAFF. The DNA for the CDR3 is TGCGCCAGCAGTCAGGGAAGGGGGTCTATGAACACTGAAGCTTTCTTT.